The clone carrying this T cell receptor (beta chain) was counted only a few times. The antigen remains undetermined. Sequencing libraries of naive CD8 cells derived from around 20,000 to 1,000,000 sorted cells with 10%, 30% or 50% RNA. TCRdb reanalysed the PCR reads using MiXCR and keeps one entry per CDR3 protein. The data contain hundreds of thousands of distinct CDR3 sequences, about 25% of them singletons. Trimming took 2 bases from V and 3 from J, leaving 10 bases between them. Germline V CDR1 and CDR2: SEHNR, FQNEAQ (reference sequence). The CDR3 has 14 residues. The data originate from a study of molecular identifiers for immune sequencing clone quantification. Overall study results and limits: Underestimation of highly expanded clone sizes could arise where identical TCR molecules share a barcode.

This TCR came from a human donor in good health. Some libraries in this study had Jurkat cell RNA spiked in. This chain links TRBV7-9 with TRBJ1-1, with unresolved D. The sample was naive CD8+ T cells from blood, with Jurkat cell RNA spiked in. This sample's subset: FACS-sorted CD8+CD4-CCR7+CD45RA+ naive T cells. The CDR3 DNA is TGTGCCAGCAGCTTATCGGACGGCTACACTGAAGCTTTCTTT. It codes for CASSLSDGYTEAFF. The whole variable domain, remainder taken from reference TRBV7-9 and TRBJ1-1, is DTGVSQNPRHKITKRGQNVTFRCDPISEHNRLYWYRQTLGQGPEFLTYFQNEAQLEKSRLLSDRFSAERPKGSFSTLEIQRTEQGDSAMYLCASSLSDGYTEAFFGQGTRLTVV.